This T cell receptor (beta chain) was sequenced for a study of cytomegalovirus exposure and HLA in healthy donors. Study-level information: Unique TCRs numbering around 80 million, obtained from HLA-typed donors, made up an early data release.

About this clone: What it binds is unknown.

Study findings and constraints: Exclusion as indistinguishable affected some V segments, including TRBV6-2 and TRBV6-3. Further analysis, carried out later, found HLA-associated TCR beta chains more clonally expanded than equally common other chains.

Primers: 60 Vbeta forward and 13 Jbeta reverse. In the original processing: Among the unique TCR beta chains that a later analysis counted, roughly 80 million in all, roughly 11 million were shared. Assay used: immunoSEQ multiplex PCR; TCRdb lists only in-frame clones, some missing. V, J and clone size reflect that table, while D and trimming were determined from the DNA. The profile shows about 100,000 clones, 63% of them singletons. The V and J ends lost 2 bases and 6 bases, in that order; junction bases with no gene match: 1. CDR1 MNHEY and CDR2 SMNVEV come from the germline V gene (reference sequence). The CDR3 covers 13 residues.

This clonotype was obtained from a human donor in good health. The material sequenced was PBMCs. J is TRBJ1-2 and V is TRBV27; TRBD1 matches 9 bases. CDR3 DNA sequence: TGTGCCAGCAGTTTAAACAGGGGGCATGGCTACACCTTC. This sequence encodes CASSLNRGHGYTF.